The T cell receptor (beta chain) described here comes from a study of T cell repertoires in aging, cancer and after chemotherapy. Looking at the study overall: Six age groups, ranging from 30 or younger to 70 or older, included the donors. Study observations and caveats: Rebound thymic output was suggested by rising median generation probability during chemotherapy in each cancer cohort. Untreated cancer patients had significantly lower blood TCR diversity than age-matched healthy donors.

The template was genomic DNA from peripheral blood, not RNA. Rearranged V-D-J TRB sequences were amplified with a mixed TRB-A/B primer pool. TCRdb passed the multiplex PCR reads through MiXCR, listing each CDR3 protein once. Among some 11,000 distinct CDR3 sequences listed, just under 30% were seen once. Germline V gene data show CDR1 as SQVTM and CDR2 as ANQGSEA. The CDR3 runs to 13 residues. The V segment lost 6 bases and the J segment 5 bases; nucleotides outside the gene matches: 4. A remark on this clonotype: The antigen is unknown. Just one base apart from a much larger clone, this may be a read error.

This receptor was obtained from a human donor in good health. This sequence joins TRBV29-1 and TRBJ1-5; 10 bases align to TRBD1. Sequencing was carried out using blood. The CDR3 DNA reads TGCAGCGTCGGGGACAGGGGTCATCAGCCCCAGCATTTT. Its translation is CSVGDRGHQPQHF.